These T cell receptor beta chains were read from a single sample in a study of blood T cell repertoires in COVID-19. Here immunoSEQ multiplex PCR was the method, and the copy in TCRdb shows in-frame clones only, minus some. The table records about 180,000 clones, 80% to 90% of them present only once. Sequences were obtained from peripheral blood. The receptors here all came from a man between 18 and 35 years old who had recovered from COVID-19. Each CDR3 is given with its conserved first and last residue. A D gene is named only where the DNA matches it firmly. The size field is filled for only some rows; it gives once, few, many or a size class.

TRBV19	NA	TRBD2	17	TRBJ2-7	TGTGCCAGTAGTAAGGAAGGACTAGCGGGAGCCCCGTACGAGCAGTACTTC	CASSKEGLAGAPYEQYF
TRBV7-6	many	NA	16	TRBJ1-1	TGTGCCAGCAGCCTCCACCAGGCCATTTTAAACACTGAAGCTTTCTTT	CASSLHQAILNTEAFF
TRBV2	NA	NA	14	TRBJ2-2	TGTGCCAGCAGTGGAGGCAGGGCCACCGGGGAGCTGTTTTTT	CASSGGRATGELFF
TRBV5-6	NA	TRBD1	15	TRBJ2-7	TGTGCCAGCAGCCCCGGGACAGGGGGCAACCACGAGCAGTACTTC	CASSPGTGGNHEQYF
TRBV4-3	NA	NA	14	TRBJ2-4	TGCGCCAGCAGCCAAGATCGGGGACATGGCATTCAGTACTTC	CASSQDRGHGIQYF
TRBV7-9	NA	NA	15	TRBJ2-6	TGTGCCAGCAGCCGGGTGGCTAGAGGGGCCAACGTCCTGACTTTC	CASSRVARGANVLTF
TRBV19	NA	TRBD2	19	TRBJ2-1	TGTGCCAGTAGTCCCCAAAGGACTAGCGGGAGGGCCCTAGTCAATGAGCAGTTCTTC	CASSPQRTSGRALVNEQFF
TRBV24-1	once	NA	17	TRBJ2-1	TGTGCCACCAGTGATTTCCCCGGAGGTACCGTTTCGAATGAGCAGTTCTTC	CATSDFPGGTVSNEQFF
TRBV9	NA	NA	14	TRBJ2-5	TGTGCCAGCAGCGTAGGGGGGGTACAAGAGACCCAGTACTTC	CASSVGGVQETQYF
TRBV6-1	NA	TRBD2	16	TRBJ2-5	TGTGCCAGCAGTGGGACTAGCGGGAGGGTCGGAGAGACCCAGTACTTC	CASSGTSGRVGETQYF
TRBV6-2/TRBV6-3	NA	NA	14	TRBJ2-5	TGTGCCAGCAGTACCATAGTTGACCAAGAGACCCAGTACTTC	CASSTIVDQETQYF
TRBV5-1	NA	TRBD2	16	TRBJ2-1	TGCGCCAGCAGCTTCATTCCGGGAGCGGGGTTTGGTGAGCAGTTCTTC	CASSFIPGAGFGEQFF
TRBV4-3	once	TRBD1	13	TRBJ2-7	TGCGCCAGCAGCCCCGCACAGGGGTACGAGCAGTACTTC	CASSPAQGYEQYF
TRBV7-8	NA	NA	15	TRBJ2-7	TGTGCCAGCAGCTTAGGGCGGAGCGGGTCCCCCCAGCAGTACTTC	CASSLGRSGSPQQYF